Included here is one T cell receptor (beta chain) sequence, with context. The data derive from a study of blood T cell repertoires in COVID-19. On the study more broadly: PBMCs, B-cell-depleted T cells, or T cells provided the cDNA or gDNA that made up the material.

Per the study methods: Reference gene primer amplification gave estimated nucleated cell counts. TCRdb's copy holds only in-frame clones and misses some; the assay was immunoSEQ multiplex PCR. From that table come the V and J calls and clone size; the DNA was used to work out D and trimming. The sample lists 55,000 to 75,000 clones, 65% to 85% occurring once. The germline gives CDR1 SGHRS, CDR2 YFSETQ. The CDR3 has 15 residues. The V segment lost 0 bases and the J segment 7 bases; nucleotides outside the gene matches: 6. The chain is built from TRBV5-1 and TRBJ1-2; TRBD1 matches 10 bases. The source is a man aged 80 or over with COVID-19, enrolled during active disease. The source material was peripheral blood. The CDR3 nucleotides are TGCGCCAGCAGCTTGGGGGACAGGGGAGGACTTGGCTACACCTTC. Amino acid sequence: CASSLGDRGGLGYTF.